This TCR beta chain was identified in a study of regulatory T cells in long-lasting Graves disease. Germline CDR1 is SNHLY and CDR2 is FYNNEI. The trim removed 10 bases at V and 0 bases at J, leaving 19 bases unmatched. The CDR3 covers 21 residues. This clonotype appeared many times. Building of the TCR beta libraries involved iRepertoire HTBI primers and Arm-PCR of CDR3 regions. TCRdb independently ran MiXCR on the multiplex PCR reads; one entry per CDR3 protein. The sample includes a few hundred thousand distinct CDR3 sequences, roughly 15% of them seen just once. As to time point: newly diagnosed GD, antithyroid drugs for less than 3 months. Scientists built the TCR library using RNA that was extracted from PBMCs. These data were also filed under a second study, of T cells in Graves' hyperthyroidism and ophthalmopathy.

The clonotype comes from a woman aged 50 to 60 with Graves disease. The V call is TRBV2, the J call TRBJ2-1; 15 bases are shared with TRBD2. The sequenced sample was peripheral blood mononuclear cells (PBMCs), obtained at new diagnosis, from a patient treated with antithyroid drugs. CDR3 bases: TGTGCCATTACTCAGGGTCTCGGACTAGCGGGAGGGGATAGCTCCTACAATGAGCAGTTCTTC. As protein: CAITQGLGLAGGDSSYNEQFF.